A selection of T cell receptor beta chains follows, all from one sample in a study of cytomegalovirus exposure and HLA in healthy donors. The method was immunoSEQ multiplex PCR; TCRdb's version includes in-frame clones alone and lacks a portion of them. Of some 170,000 clones listed, 80% to 90% are singletons. Sequenced sample: PBMCs. The source is a young woman in good health and CMV-seropositive. Each CDR3 is given with its conserved first and last residue. Fields, in order: CDR3 DNA, CDR3 protein, D gene, V gene, clone size, J gene. The D gene is left open where the match is weak. For some rows the clone size is stated as once, few or many, or as a class when expanded; others skip it.

TGTGCCAGCAGCCCCCTTACGAGAGATGAAAAACTGTTTTTT	CASSPLTRDEKLFF	NA	TRBV9	NA	TRBJ1-4
TGTGCCACCACCTGGGGACTCCGGGGCACCGGGGAGCTGTTTTTT	CATTWGLRGTGELFF	NA	TRBV15	NA	TRBJ2-2
TGTGCCAGCATGCGGCAGGGGGATACCTACGAGCAGTACTTC	CASMRQGDTYEQYF	TRBD1	TRBV28	NA	TRBJ2-7
TGTGCCAGCAGCTTAACCGGGACAGGGTATGGCTACACCTTC	CASSLTGTGYGYTF	TRBD1	TRBV5-6	NA	TRBJ1-2
TGTGCCAGCAGTTACACAACAGGGTCCTACACCGGGGAGCTGTTTTTT	CASSYTTGSYTGELFF	NA	TRBV6-5	NA	TRBJ2-2
TGTGCCAGCAGTCTTAGCGGAGGGGACCTCTACAATGAGCAGTTCTTC	CASSLSGGDLYNEQFF	NA	TRBV2	NA	TRBJ2-1
TGTGCCAGCAGTCTAGGGGGGGATCAGCCCCAGCATTTT	CASSLGGDQPQHF	NA	TRBV28	NA	TRBJ1-5
TGTGCCAGTAGTATAGGGGCGCTAGCGGGGGTCTTCAATGAGCAGTTCTTC	CASSIGALAGVFNEQFF	TRBD2	TRBV19	NA	TRBJ2-1
TGTGCCAGCAGCGTAGTGTACAACAATGAGCAGTTCTTC	CASSVVYNNEQFF	NA	TRBV9	NA	TRBJ2-1
TGTGCCATCTCCGACTGGCCCCGGGGAAGACAGCCCCAGCATTTT	CAISDWPRGRQPQHF	NA	TRBV6-4	NA	TRBJ1-5
TGCGCCAGCAGCGAGGGACAGGGGACTCCATATGGCTACACCTTC	CASSEGQGTPYGYTF	TRBD1	TRBV5-1	NA	TRBJ1-2
TGTGCCAGCAGTGTGGGCAGCCGGAAAAACACCTTC	CASSVGSRKNTF	NA	TRBV2	NA	TRBJ1-2
TGTGCCAGCAGCCTTACAGGGGGCGAGGCTGAAAAACTGTTTTTT	CASSLTGGEAEKLFF	TRBD1	TRBV6-1	few	TRBJ1-4
TGTGCCTGCATAGCGGGGGGTCTAGCCAAAAACATTCAGTACTTC	CACIAGGLAKNIQYF	TRBD2	TRBV30	NA	TRBJ2-4
TGTGCCATCAGTGAGGTCGATGAGCAGTTCTTC	CAISEVDEQFF	NA	TRBV10-3	NA	TRBJ2-1
TGCGCCAGCAGCTTGGCCTCGGCCGGGGACAGGGCTCATGGCTACACCTTC	CASSLASAGDRAHGYTF	TRBD1	TRBV5-1	NA	TRBJ1-2
TGTGCCAGCAGCCTTGACAGGTCCTACGAGCAGTACTTC	CASSLDRSYEQYF	NA	TRBV6-1	NA	TRBJ2-7
NA	CASSVVAGGSHPFF	NA	TRBV9	NA	TRBJ2-1
TGTGCCAGCAGCTTAAGTGGCGCGGGTCTGAAAGAGACCCAGTACTTC	CASSLSGAGLKETQYF	NA	TRBV7-8	NA	TRBJ2-5
TGTGCCATCAACCGACAGGGGGATAGGGGAGCTTTCTTT	CAINRQGDRGAFF	TRBD1	TRBV10-3	NA	TRBJ1-1
TGTGCCAGTCTCCGGGGGGGGGATAAGGTCAATGGCTACACCTTC	CASLRGGDKVNGYTF	NA	TRBV19	NA	TRBJ1-2
TGCGCCAGCAGCCAAGGGTCCCGCTACGACGGGGAGCTGTTTTTT	CASSQGSRYDGELFF	NA	TRBV4-3	NA	TRBJ2-2
TGTGCCAGCAGCTTAGAGGCAGTCTATGGCTACACCTTC	CASSLEAVYGYTF	NA	TRBV11-2	NA	TRBJ1-2
TGTGCCAGCACCGCAAGACAGGCTGAAAAACTGTTTTTT	CASTARQAEKLFF	NA	TRBV7-9	NA	TRBJ1-4
TGTGCCAGCAGCTTAGGGCAGGGGATCTCCTACGAGCAGTACTTC	CASSLGQGISYEQYF	NA	TRBV7-9	NA	TRBJ2-7
TGTGCCAGTAAAGAGGGTCCGAACACTGAAGCTTTCTTT	CASKEGPNTEAFF	NA	TRBV19	few	TRBJ1-1
TGTGCCAGCAGCGGACGACAGGGGCAAAATAATTCACCCCTCCACTTT	CASSGRQGQNNSPLHF	TRBD1	TRBV7-9	NA	TRBJ1-6
TGTGCCAGCAGCGGACAGTACAATGAGCAGTTCTTC	CASSGQYNEQFF	NA	TRBV7-9	few	TRBJ2-1
TGTGCCAGCAGACCGGGGGGCACCGGGGAGCTGTTTTTT	CASRPGGTGELFF	TRBD2	TRBV6-5	NA	TRBJ2-2
TGTGCCTCCCGGGGTGGTGGTGGGAACACTGAAGCTTTCTTT	CASRGGGGNTEAFF	NA	TRBV10-3	NA	TRBJ1-1
TGTGCCAGCAGCAAAGCTTCGTGTAGCGGGGGCACTTCTCTGGATGAGCAGTTCTTC	CASSKASCSGGTSLDEQFF	NA	TRBV21-1	few	TRBJ2-1
TGTGCCAGCAGCTTCAGGCAGGGAAGAGAGACCCAGTACTTC	CASSFRQGRETQYF	NA	TRBV5-6	NA	TRBJ2-5
TGTGCCAGCAGCCAAACCGGGTCTCTAGCCAAAAACATTCAGTACTTC	CASSQTGSLAKNIQYF	NA	TRBV16	NA	TRBJ2-4
TGCGCCAGCAGCCTACTAGTGAGGGGGCGGTACGAGCAGTACTTC	CASSLLVRGRYEQYF	TRBD1	TRBV4-1	NA	TRBJ2-7
TGTGCCAGCAGTCCGGGACAAGGTACGAACGAGCAGTACTTC	CASSPGQGTNEQYF	NA	TRBV6-5	NA	TRBJ2-7
TGTGCCAGCAGTCACAGGGTTGGAAGGGTCTATGGCTACACCTTC	CASSHRVGRVYGYTF	NA	TRBV6-5	NA	TRBJ1-2
TGTGCCAGCAGCCCCGGGGACTGGCAAGAGACCCAGTACTTC	CASSPGDWQETQYF	NA	TRBV7-9	NA	TRBJ2-5
TGTGCCAGCAGTCAGAACATGAACACTGAAGCTTTCTTT	CASSQNMNTEAFF	NA	TRBV5-6	NA	TRBJ1-1
TGTGCCTGGTGGGGGACAGAGATCTATGGCTACACCTTC	CAWWGTEIYGYTF	TRBD1	TRBV30	NA	TRBJ1-2
TGTGCCAGCAGCGTCGGGACTAGCGGTACGCTTTGGGAGCAGTTCTTC	CASSVGTSGTLWEQFF	TRBD2	TRBV7-2	NA	TRBJ2-1